This TCR beta chain was captured by sequencing in a study of CD8+CD57+ T cells in acquired aplastic anemia. Findings and limits, study-wide: Patient and control CD8+ Simpson's diversity was not significantly different.

Using genomic DNA as the template, TCR beta VDJ and CDR3 profiling was carried out. TCRdb reanalysed the reads using MiXCR and keeps one entry per CDR3 protein. The sample includes 150,000 to 200,000 distinct CDR3 sequences, about three fifths of them seen just once. After removal of 3 bases from V and 10 bases from J, the junction contained 8 bases not matched to a gene. The germline V gene has CDR1 LGHDT and CDR2 YNNKEL (reference sequence). CDR3 length equals 15 residues. Details on this clonotype: As yet, its antigen is unknown.

The chain couples TRBV3-1 to TRBJ1-6, with 8 bases matching TRBD1. The TCR comes from a human donor with severe aplastic anemia or a healthy control (not recorded which). The material sequenced was sorted CD4+, CD8+, or CD8+CD57+ T cells (not recorded which) from PBMCs. CDR3 amino acids: CASSQTGAVRSPLHF. The CDR3 DNA follows: TGTGCCAGCAGCCAGACAGGGGCCGTGCGATCACCCCTCCACTTT.